Following are 6 T cell receptor beta chains from one sample sequenced in a study of blood T cell repertoires in COVID-19. The method was immunoSEQ multiplex PCR; TCRdb's version includes in-frame clones alone and lacks a portion of them. The sample lists around 290,000 clones, about 86% occurring once. The sequenced material came from peripheral blood. The source is a woman in her seventies with COVID-19, enrolled during active disease.

The rearrangement joins TRBV6-1 to TRBJ1-1, with D uncertain. Trimming shortened V by 4 bases and J by 6 bases, and 21 bases separated the two germline ends. This CDR3 contains 16 residues. CDR1 MNHNS and CDR2 SASEGT come from the germline V gene. DNA of the CDR3: TGTGCCAGCAGTGTACTTTTGAGGCTATTTGGCGCTGAAGCTTTCTTT. Its translation is CASSVLLRLFGAEAFF.

This rearrangement joins TRBV4-3 to TRBJ2-2; 10 nucleotides align to TRBD1. This CDR3 region has 20 residues. The trim removed 0 bases at V and 6 bases at J, leaving 16 bases unmatched. Per germline, CDR1 LGHNA and CDR2 YSLEER. The CDR3 region has the DNA TGCGCCAGCAGCCAAGACCGATTCATCTCGGGACAGGGGAGGTCCGGGGAGCTGTTTTTT. This gives the protein CASSQDRFISGQGRSGELFF.

This chain joins TRBV18 and TRBJ2-3; the D gene is possibly TRBD2 (6 bases). The length of the CDR3 is 16 residues. Looked up from germline, CDR1 is KGHSH and CDR2 is LQKENI. Deletions cut 3 bases from V and 4 bases from J, with 17 bases between. The CDR3 nucleotides read TGTGCCAGCTCACCCCCCCAACTAGCCCGAGCAGATACGCAGTATTTT. Amino acid sequence: CASSPPQLARADTQYF.

J is TRBJ2-1 and V is TRBV24-1; D is perhaps TRBD2 (5 bases). Between the trimmed V and J ends, which lost 1 base and 7 bases, there was a span of 10 bases. Germline assignment: CDR1 KGHDR and CDR2 SFDVKD. CDR3 size: 14 residues. CDR3: CATSDFGDINEQFF. The CDR3 DNA is TGTGCCACCAGTGATTTCGGGGATATTAATGAGCAGTTCTTC.

Notes on this clone: Mismatch with germline at one junction end may stem from a read error. This chain links TRBV6-6 with TRBJ1-1, with D possibly matching TRBD1 (5 bases). The CDR3 has 15 amino acids. The germline V gene encodes CDR1 MNHNY and CDR2 SVGAGI (reference sequence). The CDR3: CASSHSAGPHTEAFF. CDR3 in DNA: TGTGCCAGCAGTCACTCGGCAGGGCCGCACACTGAAGCTTTCTTT.

The V and J genes are TRBV30 and TRBJ2-3; TRBD2 agrees at 10 bases. CDR1 is GTSNPN and CDR2 is SVGIG in the germline V gene (reference sequence). The CDR3 contains 14 residues. V trimming: 5 bases; J trimming: 7 bases; junction bases outside the gene matches: 9. In DNA form, the CDR3 reads TGTGCCTGGGGTGGAGGGACTAGCGCAAATACGCAGTATTTT. It specifies CAWGGGTSANTQYF.